This T cell receptor beta chain was profiled in a study of identical twins. The authors used template switching to add a universal primer site and gave cDNA unique molecular identifiers. TCRdb recomputed calls from the 5' RACE reads with MiXCR, one row per CDR3 protein. This table has fewer than 350,000 distinct CDR3 sequences, about 8.1% appearing once. Study-level points and caveats: Abundant beta clonotypes from cord blood had fewer insertions, unlike memory repertoires, which showed none.

The CDR3 consists of 15 residues. V was shortened by 1 base and J by 1 base, with 10 bases between the two germline ends. The germline CDR1 and CDR2 sequences are MNHEY and SVGAGI. This clonotype came up a few times. No antigen is known for it. This sample was shared with a second study, whose subject was yellow fever vaccine responses in identical twins.

The origin of this receptor is a woman aged 18-29 years in good health. Input material: memory (CD45RO+) T cells sorted from blood. The V gene is TRBV6-5, the J gene TRBJ2-5; the D gene could be TRBD1 or TRBD2 (5 bases each). The CDR3 DNA follows: TGTGCCAGCAGTTACTGGGGGAGCGTCCAAGAGACCCAGTACTTC. Residues: CASSYWGSVQETQYF.